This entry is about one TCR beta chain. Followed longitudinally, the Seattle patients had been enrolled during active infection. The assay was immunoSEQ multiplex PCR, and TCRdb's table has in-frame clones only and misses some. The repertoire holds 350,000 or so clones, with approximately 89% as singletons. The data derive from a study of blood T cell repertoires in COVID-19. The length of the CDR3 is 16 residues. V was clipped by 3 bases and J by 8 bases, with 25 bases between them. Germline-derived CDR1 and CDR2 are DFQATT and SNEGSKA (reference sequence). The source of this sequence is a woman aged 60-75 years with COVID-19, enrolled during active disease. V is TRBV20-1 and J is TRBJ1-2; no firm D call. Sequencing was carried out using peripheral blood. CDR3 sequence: CSASKTWAAGERGYTF. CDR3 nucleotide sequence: TGCAGTGCTAGTAAGACTTGGGCGGCGGGAGAGCGGGGCTACACCTTC.